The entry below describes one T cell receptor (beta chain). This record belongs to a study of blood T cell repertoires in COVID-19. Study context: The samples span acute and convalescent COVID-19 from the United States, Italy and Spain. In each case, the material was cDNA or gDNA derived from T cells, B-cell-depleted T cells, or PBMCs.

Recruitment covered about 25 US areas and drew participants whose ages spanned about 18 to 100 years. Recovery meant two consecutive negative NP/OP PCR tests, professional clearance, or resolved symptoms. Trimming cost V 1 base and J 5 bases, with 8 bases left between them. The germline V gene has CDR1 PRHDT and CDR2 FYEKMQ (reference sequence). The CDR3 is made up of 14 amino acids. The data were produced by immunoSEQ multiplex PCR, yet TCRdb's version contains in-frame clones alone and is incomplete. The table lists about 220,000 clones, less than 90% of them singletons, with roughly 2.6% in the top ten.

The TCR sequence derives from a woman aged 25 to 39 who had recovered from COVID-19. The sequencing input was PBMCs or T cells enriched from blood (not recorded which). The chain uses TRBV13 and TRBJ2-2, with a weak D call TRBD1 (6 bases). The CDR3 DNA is TGTGCCAGCAGCTTAGTAGGGGGTACCGGGGAGCTGTTTTTT. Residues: CASSLVGGTGELFF.